This note documents a single T cell receptor (beta chain) sequence. This sample is drawn from a study of blood T cell repertoires in COVID-19. Study-level information: The United States, Italy and Spain provided the acute and convalescent COVID-19 samples. Sample material is recorded as cDNA or gDNA derived from T cells, B-cell-depleted T cells, or PBMCs.

Per the study methods: Amplification of reference gene primers provided the estimated nucleated cell counts. Here immunoSEQ multiplex PCR was the method, and the copy in TCRdb shows in-frame clones only, minus some. V and J calls plus clone size are reproduced from that table; the DNA served to infer D and trimming. Among around 340,000 clones listed, around four fifths were seen once. This TCR was sampled from a man younger than 40 with active or convalescent COVID-19. The specimen was peripheral blood.

CDR3 sequence (DNA): TGTGCCAGCAGCTCCGGACTAGAAGAGACCCAGTACTTC. Translated: CASSSGLEETQYF. The chain combines TRBV9 with TRBJ2-5; 7 bases map to TRBD2. Germline CDR1 is SGDLS and CDR2 is YYNGEE. The length of the CDR3 is 13 residues. Trimming removed 4 bases from V and 3 bases from J; junction bases left unmatched: 3.